The 21 T cell receptor beta chains below all came from one sample that was sequenced in a study of cytomegalovirus exposure and HLA in healthy donors. Profiled with immunoSEQ multiplex PCR; TCRdb holds only in-frame clones, not every one. The sample includes around 150,000 clones, 90% to 97% of them seen just once. Sample: PBMCs. The receptor source for this set is a woman in her late teens or twenties in good health and CMV-seronegative.

The chain joins TRBV7-2 to TRBJ2-7; 7 positions match TRBD1. The CDR3 loop spans 15 amino acids. Germline V gene data show CDR1 as SGHTA and CDR2 as FQGNSA. V lost 4 bases to trimming and J lost 2 bases; unmatched junction nucleotides: 8. The CDR3 is CASSSRQGNPYEQYF. For the CDR3, the DNA is TGTGCCAGCAGCTCAAGACAGGGAAATCCCTACGAGCAGTACTTC.

The chain recombines TRBV6-5 with TRBJ2-7, with 10 bases fitting TRBD1. With 6 bases clipped from V and 2 bases from J, the junction kept 4 bases outside the gene matches. CDR3 size: 14 residues. Germline V gives CDR1 MNHEY, CDR2 SVGAGI. CDR3 in DNA: TGTGCCAGCAGGACAGGGGGCCCCCCCTACGAGCAGTACTTC. Amino acid sequence: CASRTGGPPYEQYF.

V and J are TRBV14 and TRBJ1-2, with D perhaps TRBD1 (6 bases). Germline assignment: CDR1 SGHDN and CDR2 FVKESK. The CDR3 spans 13 residues. The V end was cut by 2 bases, the J end by 5 bases, with 9 bases between. CDR3 region: CASSQTRGYGYTF. CDR3 in DNA: TGTGCCAGCAGCCAAACCAGGGGTTATGGCTACACCTTC.

In nucleotides, the CDR3 is TGTGCCAGCAGCCCTGACAGGGGGCGGGCTGAAGCTTTCTTT. Amino acids: CASSPDRGRAEAFF. The rearrangement uses TRBV11-1 and TRBJ1-1, with TRBD1 matching over 10 bases. The CDR3 is 14 residues long. V was clipped by 5 bases and J by 6 bases; unmatched bases: 6. Germline CDR1 is SGHAT and CDR2 is FQDESV (reference sequence).

The chain has TRBV6-6 and TRBJ1-2; TRBD1 matches 9 bases. Germline loops: CDR1 MNHNY, CDR2 SVGAGI (reference sequence). This CDR3 contains 14 residues. Trimming removed 6 bases from V and 4 bases from J; junction bases left unmatched: 6. The CDR3 region has the DNA TGTGCCAGCAGAGAACAGGGGGCGTCCTATGGCTACACCTTC. Translating it yields CASREQGASYGYTF.

To note about this clone: The junction and the germline gene differ at one end; a read error may be behind it. This rearrangement joins TRBV7-7 to TRBJ2-7, with 10 nucleotides matching TRBD2. This CDR3 has 15 amino acids. Germline assignment: CDR1 SSHAT and CDR2 FNYEAQ (reference sequence). CDR3 coding DNA: TGTGCTAGCAGCCTTGGCACTAGCGGGGTTGGGGAGCAGTACTTC. Translation gives CASSLGTSGVGEQYF.

The chain couples TRBV2 to TRBJ1-6; 7 positions agree with TRBD1. V lost 6 bases and J lost 8; bases outside the gene matches: 10. CDR1 and CDR2 from the germline V gene are SNHLY and FYNNEI. The length of the CDR3 is 15 residues. CDR3 DNA: TGTGCCAGCAGGACAGACAGGGAACGGGATTCACCCCTCCACTTT. Its protein is CASRTDRERDSPLHF.

This chain connects TRBV6-5 to TRBJ1-3; D might be TRBD1 (6 bases). Trimming left V 5 bases short and J 1 base short, with 12 bases between. The CDR3 totals 15 residues. Germline assignment: CDR1 MNHEY and CDR2 SVGAGI. The CDR3 region has the DNA TGTGCCAGCAGTCTACAGGGTGTATCTGGAAACACCATATATTTT. It specifies CASSLQGVSGNTIYF.

The chain recombines TRBV19 with TRBJ2-3, with 9 positions matching TRBD2. Germline lookup yields CDR1 LNHDA and CDR2 SQIVND (reference sequence). J was trimmed by 1 base and V by 3 bases; bases with no gene match: 2. The CDR3 has 15 residues. The CDR3 protein is CASSILAGGTDTQYF. Written as DNA, the CDR3 is TGTGCCAGTAGTATTTTAGCGGGGGGCACAGATACGCAGTATTTT.

This sequence joins TRBV4-2 and TRBJ2-5; possible D gene TRBD2, 6 bases. This CDR3 contains 15 residues. Germline V gene sequence: CDR1 LGHNA, CDR2 YNFKEQ. V was pared by 2 bases and J by 5 bases, with 15 bases between. This CDR3 is CASSQKGAGRETQYF. The CDR3 nucleotides read TGTGCCAGCAGCCAAAAAGGGGCGGGGCGGGAGACCCAGTACTTC.

The rearrangement uses TRBV9 and TRBJ2-1; TRBD2 matches 9 bases. From germline, CDR1 is SGDLS and CDR2 YYNGEE. The ends lost 0 bases at V and 7 bases at J; junction bases unmatched: 5. The CDR3 runs 15 residues. The CDR3 sequence: CASSVGAGGFNEQFF. Written as DNA, the CDR3 is TGTGCCAGCAGCGTAGGGGCGGGGGGGTTTAATGAGCAGTTCTTC.

The chain uses TRBV9 and TRBJ1-6; D unresolved. V was trimmed by 0 bases and J by 8 bases, leaving 9 bases between them. The CDR3 has 14 amino acids. The germline V gene has CDR1 SGDLS and CDR2 YYNGEE. CDR3 DNA sequence: TGTGCCAGCAGCGTAGGAGCGCCGGATTCACCCCTCCACTTT. Translation gives CASSVGAPDSPLHF.

This CDR3 is CAIRDSSGANVLTF. CDR3 sequence (DNA): TGTGCCATCAGGGACAGCTCTGGGGCCAACGTCCTGACTTTC. The V and J genes are TRBV10-3 and TRBJ2-6, with D possibly being TRBD1 (6 bases). The V end was cut by 6 bases, the J end by 0 bases, with 6 bases between. Germline CDR1 ENHRY, CDR2 SYGVKD. The CDR3 covers 14 residues.

In regard to this clone: Germline and junction disagree at one end, which may indicate a read error. This chain links TRBV7-7 with TRBJ2-1, with 11 positions matching TRBD2. The CDR3 loop spans 15 amino acids. Germline V CDR1 and CDR2: SSHAT, FNYEAQ (reference sequence). CDR3 DNA: TGTGCTAGCAGCTTGCTAGCGGGAGGAAACAATGAGCAGTTCTTC. The encoded protein is CASSLLAGGNNEQFF.

The chain recombines TRBV9 with TRBJ2-2; 8 nucleotides agree with TRBD1. The germline gives CDR1 SGDLS, CDR2 YYNGEE. After removal of 3 bases from V and 1 base from J, the junction contained 2 bases not matched to a gene. This CDR3 spans 15 amino acids. Here the CDR3 reads CASSAGGVNTGELFF. Written as DNA, the CDR3 is TGTGCCAGCAGCGCAGGGGGCGTGAACACCGGGGAGCTGTTTTTT.

The rearrangement links TRBV7-9 to TRBJ2-1, with 7 bases that match TRBD2. The CDR3 spans 12 residues. CDR1 SEHNR and CDR2 FQNEAQ come from the germline V gene (reference sequence). Losses at the gene ends were 7 bases for V and 6 bases for J; bases not matched to a gene: 3. Here the CDR3 reads CASNGGGNEQFF. The CDR3 nucleotides are TGTGCCAGCAATGGCGGGGGCAATGAGCAGTTCTTC.

This sequence joins TRBV9 and TRBJ1-2; 11 nucleotides line up with TRBD1. The germline CDR1 and CDR2 sequences are SGDLS and YYNGEE. Unmatched junction bases numbered 6, after V lost 0 bases and J lost 8 bases. CDR3 length: 15 amino acids. CDR3 nucleotide sequence: TGTGCCAGCAGCGTAGCCGGACAGGGGGCGGGGGGCTACACCTTC. Protein product: CASSVAGQGAGGYTF.

The rearrangement joins TRBV6-5 to TRBJ2-5; 10 bases align to TRBD1. Looked up from germline, CDR1 is MNHEY and CDR2 is SVGAGI. V lost 2 bases to trimming and J lost 4 bases; unmatched junction nucleotides: 4. The CDR3 runs 15 residues. In DNA, the CDR3 is TGTGCCAGCAGTTACCTGACAGGGGGCGCAGAGACCCAGTACTTC. It specifies CASSYLTGGAETQYF.

The rearrangement links TRBV2 to TRBJ1-5; D not certain. The CDR3 runs to 14 residues. V lost 4 bases to trimming and J lost 0 bases, with 7 bases between them. Per germline, CDR1 SNHLY and CDR2 FYNNEI. The CDR3 is CASSGQNSNQPQHF. CDR3 DNA sequence: TGTGCCAGCAGTGGGCAGAATAGCAATCAGCCCCAGCATTTT.

J is TRBJ2-2 and V is TRBV7-6; possibly TRBD2 for D (6 bases). The CDR3 sequence is 14 residues long. Trimming shortened V by 4 bases and J by 6 bases, and 12 bases separated the two germline ends. CDR1 is SGHVS, CDR2 FNYEAQ, per germline. The CDR3 nucleotides are TGTGCCAGCAGCTCCACCCGCGGGGCCGGGGAGCTGTTTTTT. It encodes CASSSTRGAGELFF.

The gene calls are TRBV29-1 and TRBJ2-1, with TRBD2 as a possible D gene (6 bases). The V gene lost 6 bases and the J gene lost 4 bases, with 16 bases spanning the gap. Germline V gene lookup returns CDR1 SQVTM and CDR2 ANQGSEA. The CDR3 loop spans 14 amino acids. The CDR3 reads CSVTLRGFYNEQFF. The CDR3 nucleotides are TGCAGCGTCACACTCCGGGGGTTTTACAATGAGCAGTTCTTC.